The present T cell receptor beta chain was sequenced within a study of blood T cell repertoires in COVID-19. This CDR3 spans 15 amino acids. V shed 6 bases, J shed 0 bases, and the junction held 6 bases outside the gene matches. Per germline, CDR1 MNHNY and CDR2 SVGAGI (reference sequence). The method was immunoSEQ multiplex PCR; TCRdb's version includes in-frame clones alone and lacks a portion of them. The table has 45,000 to 60,000 clones, approximately 83% seen once. The sequence was obtained from a man aged 80 or over with COVID-19, enrolled during active disease. The sequenced sample consisted of peripheral blood. The V call is TRBV6-6, the J call TRBJ1-1; TRBD1 agrees at 8 bases. Here the CDR3 reads CASSWTGIMNTEAFF. DNA of the CDR3: TGTGCCAGCAGCTGGACAGGGATCATGAACACTGAAGCTTTCTTT.